The following is a T cell receptor (beta chain) sequence with its context. The data originate from a study of shared T cell receptors in the human thymus. Germline CDR1 SNHLY, CDR2 FYNNEI. The length of the CDR3 is 15 residues. Losses at the gene ends were 7 bases for V and 0 bases for J; bases not matched to a gene: 7. Measured with immunoSEQ multiplex PCR; TCRdb has only the in-frame clones, and not every one. Of almost 550,000 clones in the sample, about 84% were seen once. These records were also assigned to another study, of human thymus T cells.

The genes are TRBV2 and TRBJ2-7; 9 bases match TRBD1. This receptor was obtained from a boy younger than two with a congenital heart defect. The material sequenced was thymocytes. The CDR3 DNA reads TGTGCCAGCACTCGCCGGGACAGGGACTCCTACGAGCAGTACTTC. This encodes CASTRRDRDSYEQYF.